This is a list of T cell receptor beta chains from one sample in a study of blood T cells in healthy people across ages. One entry per CDR3 protein results from TCRdb running MiXCR on the 5' RACE reads. The sample lists hundreds of thousands of distinct CDR3 sequences; roughly 60% were seen once. Sequenced sample: blood. Receptor source: a man younger than 40 in good health. Both conserved end residues are part of each CDR3. Each record gives: V gene, D gene, CDR3 protein. A D gene is named only where the DNA matches it firmly.

TRBV7-9,NA,CASSPVGSSYEQYF
TRBV27,TRBD2,CASSPLAGLGNEQYF
TRBV20-1,TRBD1,CSARSGRQGQLSQAPKNIQYF
TRBV7-2,NA,CASSPTGARTYNEQFF
TRBV5-1,TRBD2,CASGWAGVTDTQYF
TRBV29-1,TRBD1,CSVNRGRGEQYF
TRBV11-2,NA,CASSLVRLGSNEQFF
TRBV20-1,TRBD2,CSARGGRGDEQFF
TRBV4-3,NA,CASSQDPWSPEQYF
TRBV14,NA,CASSQAFINEQFF
TRBV12-3/TRBV12-4,TRBD1,CASSFVNRGPTYEQYF
TRBV12-3/TRBV12-4,NA,CASSEANTGELFF
TRBV5-1,TRBD2,CASSLMTSGGISTDTQYF
TRBV7-2,NA,CASSLSGENSPLHF
TRBV6-5,NA,CASSYSKELSPEAFF
TRBV7-9,TRBD2,CASSLSGGFGEQYF
TRBV7-2,NA,CASSPTSGDNGYTF
TRBV7-4,TRBD1,CARVRSLQGVWWNAEAFF
TRBV7-9,NA,CASSSLLTNYGYTF
TRBV7-2,TRBD2,CASSLVGGLASTQYF
TRBV27,NA,CASSSGQMPYEQYF
TRBV12-3/TRBV12-4,NA,CASSFSSTYEQYF
TRBV29-1,NA,CSVASDYEQYF
TRBV7-2,NA,CASTIPQGGGYGYTF
TRBV5-6,NA,CASSFYRGANEQFF
TRBV7-2,NA,CASSSTRYSEQYF
TRBV4-3,TRBD1,CASSQGDRRAHYGYTF
TRBV20-1,TRBD1,CSAGGQGYETQYF
TRBV7-9,NA,CASRLDSGPQYF
TRBV2,NA,CASSRQGGVETQYF
TRBV4-3,NA,CASSQGTSLATQYF
TRBV9,NA,CASSSRMTDTQYF